These 14 T cell receptor beta chains share one sample of origin, sequenced in a study of spatial heterogeneity in lung cancer. One entry per CDR3 protein, called by TCRdb with MiXCR from the 5' RACE reads. The profile shows about 17,000 distinct CDR3 sequences, around 21% of them singletons. As to time point: sample taken at primary tumor resection. Sequencing was performed on whole RNA extracted from tumor and nontumor lung tissue, or from frozen PBMC, and the material was left unsorted. This sample comprised PBMCs, obtained at surgery. The receptors here all came from a female donor with early-stage non-small cell lung cancer.

There are many counts of this clonotype. V is TRBV5-1 and J is TRBJ2-5, with TRBD2 matching over 8 bases. J lost 1 base, V lost 0 bases, and 5 bases had no gene match. The CDR3 loop spans 16 amino acids. Germline CDR1 and CDR2: SGHRS and YFSETQ. For the CDR3, the DNA is TGCGCCAGCAGCTTGGGACTAGCGTCAATCCAAGAGACCCAGTACTTC. It codes for CASSLGLASIQETQYF.

This clonotype has a count of ten or more. CDR3 sequence: CASSSGEGYGYTF. For the CDR3, the DNA is TGTGCCAGCAGCTCCGGGGAGGGCTATGGCTACACCTTC. V and J are TRBV9 and TRBJ1-2, with no clear D. Trimming took off 4 bases at V and 4 bases at J, with 11 bases between the two ends. This CDR3 has 13 amino acids. Germline lookup yields CDR1 SGDLS and CDR2 YYNGEE. Drawing the rest from reference TRBV9 and TRBJ1-2, the complete variable domain is DSGVTQTPKHLITATGQRVTLRCSPRSGDLSVYWYQQSLDQGLQFLIQYYNGEERAKGNILERFSAQQFPDLHSELNLSSLELGDSALYFCASSSGEGYGYTFGSGTRLTVV.

This chain joins TRBV6-5 and TRBJ1-1; TRBD1 aligns across 7 bases. V dropped 6 bases and J dropped 4; count of bases not matched to a gene: 5. CDR3 size: 13 residues. Germline V gene lookup returns CDR1 MNHEY and CDR2 SVGAGI. CDR3 sequence: CASRTGPVTEAFF. The CDR3 nucleotides are TGTGCCAGCAGGACAGGGCCGGTCACTGAAGCTTTCTTT.

The V gene is TRBV5-6, the J gene TRBJ2-1; 16 nucleotides align to TRBD2. J was trimmed by 10 bases and V by 4 bases; bases with no gene match: 5. The CDR3 totals 15 residues. Germline V lookup: CDR1 SGHDT, CDR2 YYEEEE. CDR3 nucleotide sequence: TGTGCCAGCAGCGCCGGGACTAGCGGGAGGGTGGAGCAGTTCTTC. It yields the protein CASSAGTSGRVEQFF.

This clonotype is medium-sized. The chain uses TRBV5-1 and TRBJ2-5; 7 nucleotides match TRBD2. Germline V CDR1 and CDR2: SGHRS, YFSETQ. CDR3 length: 15 residues. The trim removed 2 bases at V and 1 base at J, leaving 5 bases unmatched. This chain's CDR3 is CASSLTASGQETQYF. Here the CDR3 DNA reads TGCGCCAGCAGCTTAACGGCTAGCGGCCAAGAGACCCAGTACTTC.

The chain carries TRBV13 and TRBJ2-3, with 8 bases matching TRBD1. This CDR3 region has 16 residues. The V and J ends lost 0 bases and 3 bases, in that order; junction bases with no gene match: 5. Germline CDR1 reads PRHDT; CDR2 reads FYEKMQ (reference sequence). The CDR3 nucleotides read TGTGCCAGCAGCTTAGGCGGCGGACAGGGAACAGATACGCAGTATTTT. Its translation: CASSLGGGQGTDTQYF.

This clonotype occurred many times. This chain connects TRBV7-9 to TRBJ1-5, with 7 bases that match TRBD1. Germline loops: CDR1 SEHNR, CDR2 FQNEAQ (reference sequence). The CDR3 sequence is 15 residues long. J gave up 4 bases and V 5 bases, and 8 bases lay outside the gene matches. CDR3 amino acids: CASSAGTDFNQPQHF. In nucleotides, the CDR3 is TGTGCCAGCAGCGCCGGGACAGACTTTAATCAGCCCCAGCATTTT.

In its sample, this clonotype was seen many times. The V call is TRBV7-2, the J call TRBJ2-1, with 8 positions matching TRBD1. V lost 3 bases to trimming and J lost 2 bases; unmatched junction nucleotides: 6. CDR1 is SGHTA, CDR2 FQGNSA, per germline. CDR3 length equals 16 residues. In DNA form, the CDR3 reads TGTGCCAGCAGCTTTAAGGGGACAGGAACCTACAATGAGCAGTTCTTC. Amino acid sequence: CASSFKGTGTYNEQFF.

This clonotype appeared many times. The gene calls are TRBV30 and TRBJ2-3; no reliable D call. The CDR3 extends over 13 amino acids. V was trimmed by 0 bases and J by 4 bases, leaving 8 bases between them. Germline V CDR1 and CDR2: GTSNPN, SVGIG (reference sequence). In DNA form, the CDR3 reads TGTGCCTGGAGTGTGGGCAGATCAGATACGCAGTATTTT. Its protein product is CAWSVGRSDTQYF.

This clonotype has ten or more counts. The rearrangement links TRBV28 to TRBJ1-1; TRBD1 matches 9 bases. The CDR3 is 13 amino acids. Germline CDR1 reads MDHEN; CDR2 reads SYDVKM. The J segment lost 1 base and the V segment lost 8 bases, leaving 2 bases of the junction unmatched. The CDR3 is CASLGQGNTEAFF. CDR3 bases: TGTGCCAGCCTGGGACAGGGGAACACTGAAGCTTTCTTT. The whole variable domain, remainder taken from reference TRBV28 and TRBJ1-1, is DVKVTQSSRYLVKRTGEKVFLECVQDMDHENMFWYRQDPGLGLRLIYFSYDVKMKEKGDIPEGYSVSREKKERFSLILESASTNQTSMYLCASLGQGNTEAFFGQGTRLTVV.

This clonotype appeared many times. The chain uses TRBV20-1 and TRBJ2-5; D call uncertain. The V end lost 0 bases, the J end lost 5 bases, and 13 bases lay between the germline ends. From germline, CDR1 is DFQATT and CDR2 SNEGSKA (reference sequence). CDR3 size: 14 residues. CDR3 DNA: TGCAGTGCTAGAGATCGTTTGGGCAGCGAGACCCAGTACTTC. Translated: CSARDRLGSETQYF.

This clonotype has ten or more counts. This sequence joins TRBV24-1 and TRBJ2-3; 11 bases agree with TRBD2. This CDR3 region has 15 residues. V dropped 9 bases and J dropped 1; count of bases not matched to a gene: 5. The germline V gene has CDR1 KGHDR and CDR2 SFDVKD. The CDR3, as DNA: TGTGCCACCCAGGCGGGACTAGCGGGCACAGATACGCAGTATTTT. Translating gives CATQAGLAGTDTQYF.

In this sample, this clonotype turned up many times. This chain links TRBV5-1 with TRBJ1-4; D call uncertain. The germline V and J ends were trimmed by 2 bases and 5 bases, with 10 bases remaining between them. CDR1 is SGHRS, CDR2 YFSETQ, per germline. CDR3 size: 14 residues. DNA for the CDR3: TGCGCCAGCAGCTTCGAGAACCGGAATGAAAAACTGTTTTTT. Translating gives CASSFENRNEKLFF.

This clonotype has a count of ten or more. The rearrangement uses TRBV6-2 or TRBV6-3 and TRBJ1-1; D remains unclear. CDR3 length: 18 amino acids. V gave up 0 bases and J gave up 0 bases, with 17 bases separating them. Per the germline V gene, CDR1 is MNHEY and CDR2 is SVGEGT. The CDR3 protein is CASSYSTYLRSVNTEAFF. The DNA of the CDR3 is TGTGCCAGCAGTTACTCGACTTATCTGCGATCCGTGAACACTGAAGCTTTCTTT.